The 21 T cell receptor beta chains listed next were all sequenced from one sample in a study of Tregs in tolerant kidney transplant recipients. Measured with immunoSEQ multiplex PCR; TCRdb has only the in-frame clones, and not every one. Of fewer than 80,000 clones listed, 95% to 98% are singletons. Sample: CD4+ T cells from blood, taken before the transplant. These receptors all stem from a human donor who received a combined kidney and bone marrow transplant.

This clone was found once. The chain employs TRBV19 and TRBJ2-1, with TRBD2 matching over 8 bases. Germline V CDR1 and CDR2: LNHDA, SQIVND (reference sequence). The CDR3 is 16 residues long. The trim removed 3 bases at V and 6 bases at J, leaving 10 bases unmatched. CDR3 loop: CASSIRGAGGLNEQFF. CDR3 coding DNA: TGTGCCAGTAGTATTCGGGGGGCGGGAGGACTCAATGAGCAGTTCTTC. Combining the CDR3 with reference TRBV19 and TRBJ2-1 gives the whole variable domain DGGITQSPKYLFRKEGQNVTLSCEQNLNHDAMYWYRQDPGQGLRLIYYSQIVNDFQKGDIAEGYSVSREKKESFPLTVTSAQKNPTAFYLCASSIRGAGGLNEQFFGPGTRLTVL.

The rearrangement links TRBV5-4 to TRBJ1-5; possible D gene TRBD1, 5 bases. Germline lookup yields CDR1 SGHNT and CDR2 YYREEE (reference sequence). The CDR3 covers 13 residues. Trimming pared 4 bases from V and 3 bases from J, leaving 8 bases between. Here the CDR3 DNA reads TGTGCCAGCAGCAAGGACACCAATCAGCCCCAGCATTTT. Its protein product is CASSKDTNQPQHF.

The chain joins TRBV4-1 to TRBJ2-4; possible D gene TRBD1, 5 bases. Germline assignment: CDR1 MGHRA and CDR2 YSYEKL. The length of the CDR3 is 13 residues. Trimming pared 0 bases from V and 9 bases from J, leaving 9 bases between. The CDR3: CASSQDAGLIQYF. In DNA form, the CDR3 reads TGCGCCAGCAGCCAAGATGCAGGGCTCATTCAGTACTTC.

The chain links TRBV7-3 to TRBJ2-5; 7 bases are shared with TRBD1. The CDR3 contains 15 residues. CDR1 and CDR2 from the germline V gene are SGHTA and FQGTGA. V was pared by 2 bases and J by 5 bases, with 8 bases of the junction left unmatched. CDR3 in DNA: TGTGCCAGCAGCTTAGGTGCAGGGGGAGTCGAGACCCAGTACTTC. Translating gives CASSLGAGGVETQYF.

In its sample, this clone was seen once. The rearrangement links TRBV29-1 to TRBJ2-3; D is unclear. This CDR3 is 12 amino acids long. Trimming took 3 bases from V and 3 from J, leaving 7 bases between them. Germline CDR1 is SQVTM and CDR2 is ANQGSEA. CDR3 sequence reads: CSVESKTDTQYF. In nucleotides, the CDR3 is TGCAGCGTTGAGAGTAAGACAGATACGCAGTATTTT.

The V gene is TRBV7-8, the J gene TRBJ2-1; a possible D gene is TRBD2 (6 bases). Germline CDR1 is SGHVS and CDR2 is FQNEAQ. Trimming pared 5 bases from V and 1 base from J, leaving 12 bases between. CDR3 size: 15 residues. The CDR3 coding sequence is TGTGCCAGCAGCCCGAGACTAGATTCCTACAATGAGCAGTTCTTC. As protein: CASSPRLDSYNEQFF.

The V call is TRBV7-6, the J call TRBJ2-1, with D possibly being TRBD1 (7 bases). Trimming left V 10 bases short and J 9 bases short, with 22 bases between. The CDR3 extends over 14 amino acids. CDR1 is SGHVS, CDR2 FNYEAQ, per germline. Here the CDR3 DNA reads TGTGCCACCCAGGGGGGAGCGAGTCGTCCTGAGCAGTTCTTC. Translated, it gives CATQGGASRPEQFF.

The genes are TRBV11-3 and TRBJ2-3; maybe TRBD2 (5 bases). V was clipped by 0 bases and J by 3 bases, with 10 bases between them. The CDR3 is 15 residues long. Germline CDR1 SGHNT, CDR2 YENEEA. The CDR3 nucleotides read TGTGCCAGCAGCTTAGAATCGACGGGGACAGATACGCAGTATTTT. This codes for CASSLESTGTDTQYF.

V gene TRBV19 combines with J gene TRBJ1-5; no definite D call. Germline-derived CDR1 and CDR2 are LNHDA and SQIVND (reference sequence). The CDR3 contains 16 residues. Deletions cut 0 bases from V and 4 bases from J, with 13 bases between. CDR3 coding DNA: TGTGCCAGTAGTATAGATCAGTCCCGAGGGAATCAGCCCCAGCATTTT. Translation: CASSIDQSRGNQPQHF.

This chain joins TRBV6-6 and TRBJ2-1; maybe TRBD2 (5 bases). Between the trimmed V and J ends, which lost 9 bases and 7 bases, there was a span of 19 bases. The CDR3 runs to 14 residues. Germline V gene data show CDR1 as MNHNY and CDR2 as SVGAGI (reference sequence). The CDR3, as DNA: TGTGCCAGTTCCGGGGTTGGTACTTGGAATGAGCAGTTCTTC. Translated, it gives CASSGVGTWNEQFF.

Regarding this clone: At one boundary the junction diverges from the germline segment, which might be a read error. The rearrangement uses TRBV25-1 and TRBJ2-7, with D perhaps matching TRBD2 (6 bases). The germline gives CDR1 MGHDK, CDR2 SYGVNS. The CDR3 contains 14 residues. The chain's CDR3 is CASSRRGTRSPQRF. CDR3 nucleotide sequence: TGTGCCAGCAGTAGACGGGGGACCAGATCTCCACAGCGCTTC.

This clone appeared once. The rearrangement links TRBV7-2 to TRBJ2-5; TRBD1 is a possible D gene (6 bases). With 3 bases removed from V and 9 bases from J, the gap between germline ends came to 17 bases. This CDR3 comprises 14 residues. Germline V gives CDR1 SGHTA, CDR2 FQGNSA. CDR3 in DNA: TGTGCCAGCAGCTTGATGGGGGCCGATGAGGCCCAGTACTTC. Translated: CASSLMGADEAQYF.

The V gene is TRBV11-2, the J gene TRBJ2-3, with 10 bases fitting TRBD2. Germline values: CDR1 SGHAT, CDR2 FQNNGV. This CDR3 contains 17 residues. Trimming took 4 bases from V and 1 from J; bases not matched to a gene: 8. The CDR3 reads CASSSGLGLAGTDTQYF. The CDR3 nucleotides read TGTGCCAGCAGCTCCGGGTTAGGACTAGCGGGCACAGATACGCAGTATTTT.

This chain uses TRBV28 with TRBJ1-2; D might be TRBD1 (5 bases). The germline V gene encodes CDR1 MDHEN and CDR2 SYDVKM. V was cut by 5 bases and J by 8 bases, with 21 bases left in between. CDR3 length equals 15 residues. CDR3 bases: TGTGCCAGCAGTCCACCCCCAGGACACGCACGCGGCTACACCTTC. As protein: CASSPPPGHARGYTF.

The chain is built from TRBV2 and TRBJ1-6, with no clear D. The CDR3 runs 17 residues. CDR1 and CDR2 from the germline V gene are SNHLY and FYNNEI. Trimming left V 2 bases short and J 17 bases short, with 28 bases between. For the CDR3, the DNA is TGTGCCAGCAGTGAAAGGGCAGCCCCGGGTCGCGGGAAAAAAGTCCACTTT. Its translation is CASSERAAPGRGKKVHF.

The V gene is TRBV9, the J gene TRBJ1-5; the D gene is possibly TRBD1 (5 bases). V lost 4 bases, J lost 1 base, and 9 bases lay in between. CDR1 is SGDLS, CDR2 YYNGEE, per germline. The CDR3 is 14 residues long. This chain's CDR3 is CASSTRQSNQPQHF. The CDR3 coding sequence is TGTGCCAGCAGCACCCGACAGAGCAATCAGCCCCAGCATTTT.

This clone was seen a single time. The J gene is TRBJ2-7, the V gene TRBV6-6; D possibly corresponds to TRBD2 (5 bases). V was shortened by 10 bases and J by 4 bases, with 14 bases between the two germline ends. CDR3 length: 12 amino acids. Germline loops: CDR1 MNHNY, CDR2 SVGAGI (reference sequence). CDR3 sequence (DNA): TGTGCCACCGGGGAAGTGGGGTACGAGCAGTACTTC. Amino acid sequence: CATGEVGYEQYF.

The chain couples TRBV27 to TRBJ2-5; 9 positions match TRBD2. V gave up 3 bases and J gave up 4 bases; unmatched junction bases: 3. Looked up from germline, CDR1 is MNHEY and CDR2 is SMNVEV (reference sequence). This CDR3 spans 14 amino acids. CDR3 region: CASSFGTSLETQYF. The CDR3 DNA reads TGTGCCAGCAGTTTCGGGACTAGCTTAGAGACCCAGTACTTC.

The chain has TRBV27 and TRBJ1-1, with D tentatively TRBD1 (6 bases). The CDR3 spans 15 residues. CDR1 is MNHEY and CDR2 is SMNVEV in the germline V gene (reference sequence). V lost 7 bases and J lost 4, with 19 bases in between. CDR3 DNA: TGTGCCAGCACCCCCCATCGGGGAGGGGGCACTGAAGCTTTCTTT. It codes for CASTPHRGGGTEAFF.

CDR3 amino acids: CASSIGTGWYNEQFF. In DNA form, the CDR3 reads TGTGCCAGCAGTATTGGGACAGGGTGGTACAATGAGCAGTTCTTC. V is TRBV2 and J is TRBJ2-1, with 9 positions matching TRBD1. This CDR3 spans 15 amino acids. Germline-derived CDR1 and CDR2 are SNHLY and FYNNEI. Germline trimming cut 5 bases from V and 4 bases from J; bases unmatched to any gene: 6.

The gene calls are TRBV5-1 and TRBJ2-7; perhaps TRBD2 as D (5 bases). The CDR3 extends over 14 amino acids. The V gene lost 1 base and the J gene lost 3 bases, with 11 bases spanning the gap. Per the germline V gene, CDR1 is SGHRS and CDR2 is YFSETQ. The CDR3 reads CASSLLDYLYEQYF. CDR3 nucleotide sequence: TGCGCCAGCAGCTTGCTTGACTATCTCTACGAGCAGTACTTC.